The 9 T cell receptor beta chains presented below share a single source sample, sequenced in a study of cytomegalovirus exposure and HLA in healthy donors. Use of 60 Vbeta and 13 Jbeta primers characterized the PCR. Only in-frame clones appear in the TCRdb table, and some are missing; sequencing was by immunoSEQ multiplex PCR. This sample has around 180,000 clones; 65% to 85% occur once, and the top ten carry more than 1%. Sequences were obtained from PBMCs. These TCRs come from a boy younger than 10 in good health and CMV-seronegative.

The V and J genes are TRBV7-2 and TRBJ2-7, with D unresolved. Germline CDR1 is SGHTA and CDR2 is FQGNSA. The length of the CDR3 is 14 residues. Trimming took off 0 bases at V and 3 bases at J, with 9 bases between the two ends. Here the CDR3 DNA reads TGTGCCAGCAGCTTAGCGTTTCAGTTCTACGAGCAGTACTTC. It encodes CASSLAFQFYEQYF.

This chain uses TRBV30 with TRBJ1-1; the D gene is possibly TRBD1 (5 bases). This CDR3 is 13 amino acids long. The V end was cut by 2 bases, the J end by 1 base, with 8 bases between. Germline V gene data show CDR1 as GTSNPN and CDR2 as SVGIG (reference sequence). The CDR3 here is CAWSLTGNTEAFF. The CDR3 DNA follows: TGTGCCTGGAGTCTAACAGGGAACACTGAAGCTTTCTTT.

The V call is TRBV5-5, the J call TRBJ2-2, with a weak D call TRBD2 (5 bases). Germline loops: CDR1 SGHKS, CDR2 YYEKEE (reference sequence). This CDR3 is built from 16 residues. V lost 0 bases, J lost 0 bases, and 9 bases lay in between. The CDR3 sequence is CASSLAGMPNTGELFF. CDR3 bases: TGTGCCAGCAGCTTGGCCGGGATGCCGAACACCGGGGAGCTGTTTTTT. Full variable domain (outside the CDR3, taken from reference TRBV5-5 and TRBJ2-2): DAGVTQSPTHLIKTRGQQVTLRCSPISGHKSVSWYQQVLGQGPQFIFQYYEKEERGRGNFPDRFSARQFPNYSSELNVNALLLGDSALYLCASSLAGMPNTGELFFGEGSRLTVL.

The chain employs TRBV5-6 and TRBJ1-4, with 9 bases aligning to TRBD1. The V and J ends lost 0 bases and 7 bases, in that order; junction bases with no gene match: 4. Per germline, CDR1 SGHDT and CDR2 YYEEEE. The CDR3 is 15 amino acids. Here the CDR3 reads CASSLAGQGSEKLFF. As DNA, the CDR3 is TGTGCCAGCAGCTTGGCGGGACAGGGTAGTGAAAAACTGTTTTTT.

The CDR3 region is CASSVELAGGRIDTQYF. CDR3 nucleotide sequence: TGTGCCAGCAGCGTTGAGCTAGCGGGGGGGCGAATAGATACGCAGTATTTT. V and J are TRBV9 and TRBJ2-3; 12 nucleotides align to TRBD2. CDR3 length: 17 amino acids. Germline V gene data show CDR1 as SGDLS and CDR2 as YYNGEE. The V gene end was trimmed by 2 bases and the J gene end by 5 bases; junction bases not matched to a gene: 9.

This clone was observed once. The chain recombines TRBV28 with TRBJ2-7; D is possibly TRBD2 (6 bases). V was shortened by 5 bases and J by 2 bases, with 16 bases between the two germline ends. From germline, CDR1 is MDHEN and CDR2 SYDVKM. CDR3 length: 15 amino acids. The CDR3 here is CASSTPGERAYEQYF. CDR3 bases: TGTGCCAGCAGTACGCCCGGGGAGCGGGCCTACGAGCAGTACTTC. Full variable domain (rest looked up from reference TRBV28 and TRBJ2-7): DVKVTQSSRYLVKRTGEKVFLECVQDMDHENMFWYRQDPGLGLRLIYFSYDVKMKEKGDIPEGYSVSREKKERFSLILESASTNQTSMYLCASSTPGERAYEQYFGPGTRLTVT.

The chain combines TRBV27 with TRBJ2-1; 7 bases line up with TRBD2. Germline V gene data show CDR1 as MNHEY and CDR2 as SMNVEV (reference sequence). The V gene end was trimmed by 0 bases and the J gene end by 0 bases; junction bases not matched to a gene: 8. The CDR3 is 18 residues long. CDR3 DNA sequence: TGTGCCAGCAGTTTATCTCAGAGCGGGATAAGCTCCTACAATGAGCAGTTCTTC. Protein sequence: CASSLSQSGISSYNEQFF.

There are a few counts of this clone. The rearrangement uses TRBV7-2 and TRBJ2-7; TRBD2 agrees at 11 bases. Germline V CDR1 and CDR2: SGHTA, FQGNSA. With 4 bases clipped from V and 6 bases from J, the junction kept 17 bases outside the gene matches. The CDR3 covers 18 residues. The CDR3: CASSSRARLAGGRGEQYF. The CDR3 coding sequence is TGTGCCAGCAGCTCGAGAGCTAGGCTAGCGGGAGGAAGGGGCGAGCAGTACTTC.

The chain combines TRBV5-4 with TRBJ1-1; possibly TRBD1 for D (6 bases). Germline CDR1 SGHNT, CDR2 YYREEE (reference sequence). The CDR3 sequence is 13 residues long. Trimming stripped 4 bases from V and 7 bases from J, with 14 bases between. The DNA for the CDR3 is TGTGCCAGCAGCAAACCAAGGGGGAATGAAGCTTTCTTT. It specifies CASSKPRGNEAFF.